This entry lists 26 T cell receptor beta chains sequenced from one sample in a study of shared clonotypes between healthy human individuals. Measured with immunoSEQ multiplex PCR; TCRdb has only the in-frame clones, and not every one. The repertoire holds hundreds of thousands of clones, with 80% to 95% as singletons. CD45RO-negative CD8 cells positively selected for CCR7 made up the naive population, which excluded terminally differentiated effector memory CD45RA+ cells. Sequencing was performed on naive CD8+ T cells sorted from blood. The receptor source for this set is a man aged 25-40 years in good health.

The genes are TRBV28 and TRBJ2-1; 9 bases are a match to TRBD2. Germline V gene data show CDR1 as MDHEN and CDR2 as SYDVKM. This CDR3 has 16 amino acids. The J segment lost 4 bases and the V segment lost 1 base, leaving 5 bases of the junction unmatched. The CDR3 sequence: CASSLYTSGQYNEQFF. The CDR3 coding sequence is TGTGCCAGCAGTTTATACACTAGCGGGCAGTACAATGAGCAGTTCTTC.

The chain carries TRBV10-2 and TRBJ1-1; D is unclear. Germline V lookup: CDR1 WSHSY, CDR2 SAAADI. The CDR3 totals 15 residues. Deletions cut 4 bases from V and 0 bases from J, with 12 bases between. The CDR3 region has the DNA TGCGCCAGCAGTGTTTATTTATTATTGAACACTGAAGCTTTCTTT. Encoded protein: CASSVYLLLNTEAFF.

CDR3 nucleotide sequence: TGTGCCAGCCGATTTAAGGACGGAACCTACGAGCAGTACTTC. Translation gives CASRFKDGTYEQYF. This chain uses TRBV27 with TRBJ2-7; D is undetermined. This CDR3 region has 14 residues. V lost 8 bases and J 2 bases, leaving 16 bases between the germline ends. CDR1 is MNHEY and CDR2 is SMNVEV in the germline V gene (reference sequence).

This chain joins TRBV7-2 and TRBJ2-7, with 11 bases aligning to TRBD2. Looked up from germline, CDR1 is SGHTA and CDR2 is FQGNSA. The CDR3 runs to 17 residues. V was pared by 5 bases and J by 2 bases, with 11 bases of the junction left unmatched. The CDR3 sequence: CASSPFGLAGYTYEQYF. The CDR3 region has the DNA TGTGCCAGCAGCCCCTTCGGACTAGCGGGCTATACCTACGAGCAGTACTTC.

V usage is TRBV25-1 and J usage is TRBJ2-1; the match to TRBD1 covers 10 bases. Per the germline V gene, CDR1 is MGHDK and CDR2 is SYGVNS. V lost 3 bases to trimming and J lost 4 bases; unmatched junction nucleotides: 6. This CDR3 contains 16 residues. The CDR3 loop is CASSDLGQGVYNEQFF. CDR3 sequence (DNA): TGTGCCAGCAGTGACCTTGGACAGGGGGTTTACAATGAGCAGTTCTTC.

This chain uses TRBV2 with TRBJ2-7; TRBD2 matches at 9 bases. CDR1 is SNHLY and CDR2 is FYNNEI in the germline V gene. The CDR3 is 16 residues long. After removal of 3 bases from V and 1 base from J, the junction contained 7 bases not matched to a gene. The CDR3 coding sequence is TGTGCCAGCAGTGAGCGCGGGAGGGCTTTATCCTACGAGCAGTACTTC. Translation: CASSERGRALSYEQYF.

This clone occurred a few times. The sample carries other DNA sequences with the same CDR3. This sequence joins TRBV7-9 and TRBJ2-3; D might be TRBD2 (6 bases). CDR3 length: 15 residues. V lost 1 base, J lost 1 base, and 9 bases lay in between. The germline CDR1 and CDR2 sequences are SEHNR and FQNEAQ (reference sequence). The CDR3, as DNA: TGTGCCAGCAGCTTAGTGGTAGCGGGCACAGATACGCAGTATTTT. Translation: CASSLVVAGTDTQYF.

The gene calls are TRBV7-6 and TRBJ1-2; D not resolved. The CDR3 has 15 amino acids. V was shortened by 3 bases and J by 4 bases, with 15 bases between the two germline ends. From germline, CDR1 is SGHVS and CDR2 FNYEAQ. CDR3 sequence reads: CASSFSPDRGYGYTF. For the CDR3, the DNA is TGTGCCAGCAGCTTTTCTCCGGATAGAGGCTATGGCTACACCTTC.

V and J are TRBV19 and TRBJ1-1; D gene unclear. Germline assignment: CDR1 LNHDA and CDR2 SQIVND (reference sequence). The CDR3 runs to 8 residues. The V and J ends lost 9 bases and 10 bases respectively, with 6 bases between them. The CDR3 is CASEGAFF. DNA of the CDR3: TGTGCCAGCGAGGGAGCTTTCTTT.

J is TRBJ2-3 and V is TRBV27; 10 nucleotides agree with TRBD2. The CDR3 extends over 16 amino acids. J gave up 6 bases and V 6 bases, and 12 bases lay outside the gene matches. CDR1 is MNHEY and CDR2 is SMNVEV in the germline V gene (reference sequence). The CDR3 region is CASRSKREGRRDTQYF. In nucleotides, the CDR3 is TGTGCCAGCAGGTCTAAGCGGGAGGGGAGGCGGGATACGCAGTATTTT.

As for this clone: Other DNA sequences of this sample code for an identical CDR3. This chain joins TRBV19 and TRBJ2-3; the D gene is possibly TRBD2 (6 bases). Trimming removed 5 bases at V and 0 bases at J, with 6 bases between. The V gene's germline CDR1 is LNHDA and CDR2 SQIVND (reference sequence). This CDR3 comprises 13 residues. This CDR3 reads CASSLASTDTQYF. The CDR3 region has the DNA TGTGCCAGTAGTCTAGCGAGCACAGATACGCAGTATTTT.

The chain links TRBV9 to TRBJ1-1, with TRBD1 as a possible D gene (6 bases). The CDR3 spans 15 residues. The germline V gene has CDR1 SGDLS and CDR2 YYNGEE. With 4 bases removed from V and 0 bases from J, the gap between germline ends came to 13 bases. This CDR3 is CASSHRGGLNTEAFF. As DNA, the CDR3 is TGTGCCAGCAGCCACCGAGGGGGGTTGAACACTGAAGCTTTCTTT.

V and J are TRBV29-1 and TRBJ2-7; a possible D gene is TRBD2 (5 bases). The CDR3 covers 12 residues. Germline-derived CDR1 and CDR2 are SQVTM and ANQGSEA. Trimming pared 4 bases from V and 5 bases from J, leaving 12 bases between. The CDR3 spells CSVGAGMNEQYF. The CDR3 coding sequence is TGCAGCGTTGGGGCGGGTATGAACGAGCAGTACTTC.

V usage is TRBV5-4 and J usage is TRBJ2-1; 8 nucleotides agree with TRBD2. Germline CDR1 SGHNT, CDR2 YYREEE (reference sequence). The junction had 6 bases not matched to a gene; V was cut back by 4 bases and J by 6 bases. This CDR3 contains 14 residues. The CDR3 loop reads CASSLAGNRNEQFF. The DNA of the CDR3 is TGTGCCAGCAGCCTAGCGGGTAATCGCAATGAGCAGTTCTTC.

The rearrangement links TRBV2 to TRBJ1-4, with D possibly TRBD1 on 6 matching bases. In germline, CDR1 is SNHLY, CDR2 FYNNEI. This CDR3 spans 14 amino acids. V was cut by 11 bases and J by 3 bases, with 16 bases left in between. The CDR3: CAGGGTGANEKLFF. CDR3 nucleotides: TGTGCCGGAGGGGGGACGGGTGCTAATGAAAAACTGTTTTTT. Full variable domain (remainder filled in from reference TRBV2 and TRBJ1-4): EPEVTQTPSHQVTQMGQEVILRCVPISNHLYFYWYRQILGQKVEFLVSFYNNEISEKSEIFDDQFSVERPDGSNFTLKIRSTKLEDSAMYFCAGGGTGANEKLFFGSGTQLSVL.

This clone has only one observation. The rearrangement joins TRBV29-1 to TRBJ1-2; 7 nucleotides agree with TRBD1. From germline, CDR1 is SQVTM and CDR2 ANQGSEA. V trimming: 0 bases; J trimming: 6 bases; junction bases outside the gene matches: 16. The CDR3 has 17 residues. CDR3 amino acids: CSVEDRLQGVVWDGYTF. CDR3 in DNA: TGCAGCGTTGAAGATCGACTTCAGGGGGTAGTATGGGATGGCTACACCTTC. Filled out from reference TRBV29-1 and TRBJ1-2, the complete variable domain reads SAVISQKPSRDICQRGTSLTIQCQVDSQVTMMFWYRQQPGQSLTLIATANQGSEATYESGFVIDKFPISRPNLTFSTLTVSNMSPEDSSIYLCSVEDRLQGVVWDGYTFGSGTRLTVV.

The genes are TRBV7-9 and TRBJ2-1; D might be TRBD2 (5 bases). The CDR3 consists of 13 residues. Trimming left V 5 bases short and J 15 bases short, with 20 bases between. Germline V CDR1 and CDR2: SEHNR, FQNEAQ (reference sequence). The CDR3 spells CASSAEDRPLGFF. The DNA of the CDR3 is TGTGCCAGCAGCGCGGAGGACCGCCCGCTGGGGTTCTTC.

CDR3 bases: TGTGCCAGCAGCCAAGCTGTTCTAGCGGGACGAAGCACAGATACGCAGTATTTT. This translates into CASSQAVLAGRSTDTQYF. The chain links TRBV14 to TRBJ2-3; 9 bases agree with TRBD2. Germline lookup yields CDR1 SGHDN and CDR2 FVKESK. V dropped 1 base and J dropped 0; count of bases not matched to a gene: 8. CDR3 length: 18 residues.

This chain connects TRBV5-1 to TRBJ2-7; 16 nucleotides match TRBD2. With V trimmed by 3 bases and J by 2 bases, 17 bases remained unmatched. CDR3 length: 21 residues. The germline V gene encodes CDR1 SGHRS and CDR2 YFSETQ. CDR3 nucleotides: TGCGCCAGCAGCTCGAGCGCTGCCGGGACTAGCGGGAGGGCCGGGACCTACGAGCAGTACTTC. Protein: CASSSSAAGTSGRAGTYEQYF.

The chain combines TRBV28 with TRBJ2-1, with 10 bases identical to TRBD2. After removal of 4 bases from V and 6 bases from J, the junction contained 3 bases not matched to a gene. Germline V gene sequence: CDR1 MDHEN, CDR2 SYDVKM. The CDR3 consists of 14 residues. In DNA form, the CDR3 reads TGTGCCAGCAGTTCACTAGCGGGATTCAATGAGCAGTTCTTC. Protein product: CASSSLAGFNEQFF.

This clone appeared a single time. The chain couples TRBV4-3 to TRBJ2-1, with 11 positions matching TRBD2. CDR1 is LGHNA and CDR2 is YSLEER in the germline V gene. CDR3 length: 16 residues. The trim removed 3 bases at V and 3 bases at J, leaving 4 bases unmatched. CDR3 region: CASSHTGTSGYNEQFF. CDR3 sequence (DNA): TGCGCCAGCAGCCACACCGGGACTAGCGGCTACAATGAGCAGTTCTTC.

The V call is TRBV7-8, the J call TRBJ2-7; no reliable D call. Trimming shortened V by 6 bases and J by 0 bases, and 15 bases separated the two germline ends. The CDR3 consists of 15 residues. Per the germline V gene, CDR1 is SGHVS and CDR2 is FQNEAQ. CDR3 DNA sequence: TGTGCCAGCAGATTACAAGGAACAAGCTCCTACGAGCAGTACTTC. Translating it yields CASRLQGTSSYEQYF.

This clone was counted a single time. This chain connects TRBV21-1 to TRBJ1-5; the table's D call, TRBD1, was not checked against the DNA. TRBV21-1 is recorded as a pseudogene. The CDR3 contains 17 residues. CDR3 DNA sequence: TGTGCCAGCAGCAAACGTTACGATACAGGGCACCGTCAGCCCCAGCATTTT. This encodes CASSKRYDTGHRQPQHF.

The chain links TRBV9 to TRBJ1-1; 8 bases are a match to TRBD1. CDR1 and CDR2 from the germline V gene are SGDLS and YYNGEE. Trimming at V came to 3 bases and at J to 6 bases, leaving 7 bases not matched to a gene. The CDR3 length is 14 residues. This CDR3 reads CASSGWDRSAEAFF. The CDR3 nucleotides read TGTGCCAGCAGCGGATGGGACAGGTCCGCTGAAGCTTTCTTT.

The V call is TRBV27, the J call TRBJ1-4; 9 positions agree with TRBD1. The CDR3 is made up of 17 amino acids. Trimming at V came to 4 bases and at J to 0 bases, leaving 6 bases not matched to a gene. The V gene's germline CDR1 is MNHEY and CDR2 SMNVEV (reference sequence). The chain's CDR3 is CASSSMTGGATNEKLFF. The CDR3 nucleotides are TGTGCCAGCAGTTCTATGACAGGGGGTGCAACTAATGAAAAACTGTTTTTT.

The V call is TRBV11-2, the J call TRBJ2-7, with TRBD2 matching 8 bases. The CDR3 contains 14 residues. V dropped 3 bases and J dropped 2; count of bases not matched to a gene: 3. Germline V gene sequence: CDR1 SGHAT, CDR2 FQNNGV. CDR3 residues: CASSFPAGAYEQYF. The CDR3 nucleotides read TGTGCCAGCAGCTTTCCAGCGGGGGCCTACGAGCAGTACTTC.